This passage covers 8 T cell receptor beta chains from one sample sequenced in a study of T cells in severe cutaneous drug reactions. Bulk and single-cell libraries used iRepertoire multiplex PCR with TCR subtype-specific primers. For each CDR3 protein, TCRdb gives one entry from its re-call of the multiplex PCR reads, without DNA. The table lists more than 20,000 distinct CDR3 sequences, with about 7.8% in the top ten. The donors had carbamazepine-induced Stevens-Johnson syndrome or toxic epidermal necrolysis. Sample: PBMCs. These receptors came from a human donor with toxic epidermal necrolysis, a severe cutaneous drug reaction.

CDR3 amino acids: CSVAPLSYNEQFF. V usage is TRBV29-1 and J usage is TRBJ2-1. CDR1 SQVTM and CDR2 ANQGSEA come from the germline V gene. CDR3 length equals 13 residues.

Judged by frequency, this clonotype is medium-sized (0.01 to 0.1%). The rearrangement links TRBV30 to TRBJ2-1. The germline CDR1 and CDR2 sequences are GTSNPN and SVGIG (reference sequence). The CDR3 is made up of 13 amino acids. CDR3 loop: CAWSVRVDNEQFF.

This chain joins TRBV5-1 and TRBJ1-1. Germline CDR1 and CDR2: SGHRS and YFSETQ. This CDR3 contains 14 residues. This chain's CDR3 is CASSLFQMNTEAFF.

The CDR3 sequence: CASRPDMGVYEQYF. The chain employs TRBV5-4 and TRBJ2-7; TCRdb gives TRBD1 as the D gene, but with no DNA this cannot be confirmed. The CDR3 extends over 14 amino acids. CDR1 is SGHNT and CDR2 is YYREEE in the germline V gene (reference sequence).

The V gene is TRBV7-9, the J gene TRBJ2-7. The germline V gene encodes CDR1 SEHNR and CDR2 FQNEAQ (reference sequence). The CDR3 contains 16 residues. The CDR3 is CASSLQGDPEDYEQYF.

This chain links TRBV7-8 with TRBJ1-1; TCRdb returns TRBD1, unconfirmable since there is no DNA. The length of the CDR3 is 14 residues. From germline, CDR1 is SGHVS and CDR2 FQNEAQ. CDR3 loop: CASSLVTGNTEAFF.

This CDR3 reads CASSAGNTEAFF. The chain recombines TRBV19 with TRBJ1-1. CDR3 length equals 12 residues. Germline V gives CDR1 LNHDA, CDR2 SQIVND (reference sequence). Full variable domain (outside the CDR3, taken from reference TRBV19 and TRBJ1-1): DGGITQSPKYLFRKEGQNVTLSCEQNLNHDAMYWYRQDPGQGLRLIYYSQIVNDFQKGDIAEGYSVSREKKESFPLTVTSAQKNPTAFYLCASSAGNTEAFFGQGTRLTVV.

The chain combines TRBV13 with TRBJ2-4; the TCRdb D gene call, TRBD2, has no DNA to confirm it. Looked up from germline, CDR1 is PRHDT and CDR2 is FYEKMQ (reference sequence). The CDR3 length is 18 residues. This CDR3 is CASSLGGGVKHPENIQYF.